This section outlines one T cell receptor (beta chain) sequence together with its context. The table came from immunoSEQ multiplex PCR; TCRdb's copy has only in-frame clones and leaves some out. Of some 900,000 clones in the sample, around three quarters were seen once. The record originates from a study of shared clonotypes between healthy human individuals. V was trimmed by 7 bases and J by 2 bases, leaving 15 bases between them. From germline, CDR1 is MNHEY and CDR2 SMNVEV (reference sequence). The CDR3 is made up of 14 amino acids. The chain uses TRBV27 and TRBJ2-7; D possibly corresponds to TRBD1 (5 bases). The receptor comes from a man younger than 30 in good health. Sequencing was performed on memory CD4+ T cells sorted from blood. Subset given: CD45RA-negative fraction. CDR3 sequence: CASNPTGLAYEQYF. CDR3 in DNA: TGTGCCAGCAACCCAACAGGTTTGGCCTACGAGCAGTACTTC.